Following are 26 T cell receptor beta chains from one sample sequenced in a study of blood T cell repertoires in COVID-19. The repertoire was sequenced with immunoSEQ multiplex PCR; TCRdb's copy has only in-frame clones and lacks some. The table lists approximately 88,000 clones, about 85% of them singletons, with more than 14% in the top ten. Source material: peripheral blood. The receptor source for this set is a male donor with acute or convalescent COVID-19.

The chain combines TRBV5-5 with TRBJ1-1; D is perhaps TRBD1 (5 bases). The CDR3 contains 15 residues. Per the germline V gene, CDR1 is SGHKS and CDR2 is YYEKEE (reference sequence). Trimming took 0 bases from V and 5 from J, leaving 14 bases between them. CDR3 amino acids: CASSLVGQGITEAFF. As DNA, the CDR3 is TGTGCCAGCAGCTTGGTAGGGCAGGGTATAACTGAAGCTTTCTTT.

This clone was recorded only once. V and J are TRBV6-6 and TRBJ1-1; possibly TRBD1 for D (5 bases). CDR3 length: 14 amino acids. V was cut by 7 bases and J by 0 bases, with 12 bases left in between. The germline gives CDR1 MNHNY, CDR2 SVGAGI (reference sequence). DNA of the CDR3: TGTGCCAGCAATTTACAGGTTATGAACACTGAAGCTTTCTTT. Translated, it gives CASNLQVMNTEAFF.

Here the CDR3 DNA reads TGTGCCAGCAGCTTGGCAGGCAGGCCCACTAACTATGGCTACACCTTC. Translating gives CASSLAGRPTNYGYTF. The chain has TRBV7-2 and TRBJ1-2; no firm D call. V was trimmed by 3 bases and J by 0 bases, leaving 14 bases between them. Germline V lookup: CDR1 SGHTA, CDR2 FQGNSA. The CDR3 extends over 16 amino acids. Supplemented by reference TRBV7-2 and TRBJ1-2, the full variable domain reads GAGVSQSPSNKVTEKGKDVELRCDPISGHTALYWYRQSLGQGLEFLIYFQGNSAPDKSGLPSDRFSAERTGGSVSTLTIQRTQQEDSAVYLCASSLAGRPTNYGYTFGSGTRLTVV.

The CDR3 spells CASSYSRRDYGYTF. In DNA form, the CDR3 reads TGTGCCAGCAGTTACTCGCGCAGGGACTATGGCTACACCTTC. The rearrangement joins TRBV6-5 to TRBJ1-2; the D gene is possibly TRBD1 (5 bases). V lost 0 bases, J lost 3 bases, and 8 bases lay in between. Germline CDR1 is MNHEY and CDR2 is SVGAGI. The CDR3 length is 14 residues.

This rearrangement joins TRBV4-1 to TRBJ2-6; 7 positions match TRBD1. V dropped 2 bases and J dropped 3; count of bases not matched to a gene: 4. This CDR3 spans 16 amino acids. Germline V gene lookup returns CDR1 MGHRA and CDR2 YSYEKL. In nucleotides, the CDR3 is TGCGCCAGCAGCCAAACGACAGGGAGTGGGGCCAACGTCCTGACTTTC. Its protein is CASSQTTGSGANVLTF.

The V gene is TRBV19, the J gene TRBJ2-7; D perhaps matches TRBD1 (6 bases). The germline V gene has CDR1 LNHDA and CDR2 SQIVND (reference sequence). This CDR3 is 17 amino acids long. Trimming left V 5 bases short and J 0 bases short, with 20 bases between. The CDR3 region has the DNA TGTGCCAGTAGTGGTCGCTGGGGGACATCTAGCTCCTACGAGCAGTACTTC. Translation: CASSGRWGTSSSYEQYF.

The genes are TRBV3-1 (or the pseudogene TRBV3-2) and TRBJ2-3, with D possibly being TRBD2 (7 bases). This CDR3 is built from 19 residues. CDR1 is LGHDT, CDR2 YNNKEL, per germline (reference sequence). V was trimmed by 0 bases and J by 4 bases, leaving 23 bases between them. DNA of the CDR3: TGTGCCAGCAGCCAAGAAAATCTTAGGGGGGGGTTTTCCCCAGATACGCAGTATTTT. It encodes CASSQENLRGGFSPDTQYF.

The chain links TRBV5-1 to TRBJ1-3, with D unresolved. V gave up 0 bases and J gave up 0 bases, with 7 bases separating them. CDR3 size: 15 residues. CDR1 and CDR2 from the germline V gene are SGHRS and YFSETQ. The CDR3 loop reads CASSLDTNSGNTIYF. The CDR3 DNA follows: TGCGCCAGCAGCTTGGACACCAACTCTGGAAACACCATATATTTT.

The V call is TRBV30, the J call TRBJ2-7; perhaps TRBD1 as D (5 bases). V dropped 4 bases and J dropped 0 bases, with 13 bases sitting between them. The CDR3 loop spans 14 amino acids. Per germline, CDR1 GTSNPN and CDR2 SVGIG (reference sequence). CDR3 nucleotide sequence: TGTGCCTGGAAACGGCAGGGAAGCTCCTACGAGCAGTACTTC. Residues: CAWKRQGSSYEQYF.

This clone has a handful of counts. The J gene is TRBJ2-7, the V gene TRBV28, with 10 bases lining up with TRBD1. Germline lookup yields CDR1 MDHEN and CDR2 SYDVKM. V shed 5 bases and J 5 bases; nucleotides not matched to a gene: 9. The CDR3 totals 15 residues. The CDR3 is CASSPTGGKSHEQYF. DNA of the CDR3: TGTGCCAGCAGTCCGACAGGGGGCAAATCACACGAGCAGTACTTC. The variable domain in full, completed from reference TRBV28 and TRBJ2-7, reads DVKVTQSSRYLVKRTGEKVFLECVQDMDHENMFWYRQDPGLGLRLIYFSYDVKMKEKGDIPEGYSVSREKKERFSLILESASTNQTSMYLCASSPTGGKSHEQYFGPGTRLTVT.

The chain carries TRBV2 and TRBJ2-5, with D possibly TRBD1 on 5 matching bases. CDR1 and CDR2 from the germline V gene are SNHLY and FYNNEI. The CDR3 length is 15 residues. V lost 4 bases and J 2 bases, leaving 14 bases between the germline ends. This CDR3 is CASSGGYRSQETQYF. DNA of the CDR3: TGTGCCAGCAGTGGCGGCTACAGGTCTCAAGAGACCCAGTACTTC.

This clone was detected only a few times. The chain has TRBV30 and TRBJ1-4; 11 bases line up with TRBD1. The CDR3 has 14 amino acids. The V gene's germline CDR1 is GTSNPN and CDR2 SVGIG (reference sequence). V lost 5 bases and J lost 7; bases outside the gene matches: 6. CDR3 sequence: CAWGSGTGGEKLFF. The CDR3 coding sequence is TGTGCCTGGGGCTCCGGGACAGGGGGTGAAAAACTGTTTTTT.

J is TRBJ1-4 and V is TRBV9; D is uncertain. This CDR3 is 15 amino acids long. Trimming removed 0 bases at V and 4 bases at J, with 10 bases between. Germline-derived CDR1 and CDR2 are SGDLS and YYNGEE. For the CDR3, the DNA is TGTGCCAGCAGCGTAGCGGCGGGGAGTAATGAAAAACTGTTTTTT. Protein product: CASSVAAGSNEKLFF.

In this sample, this clone turned up once. CDR3 amino acids: CASSIPGGRSTEAFF. In DNA, the CDR3 is TGTGCCAGTAGTATCCCAGGGGGCAGGAGCACTGAAGCTTTCTTT. The J gene is TRBJ1-1, the V gene TRBV19, with 8 nucleotides matching TRBD1. There are 15 residues in the CDR3. Looked up from germline, CDR1 is LNHDA and CDR2 is SQIVND (reference sequence). The ends lost 3 bases at V and 4 bases at J; junction bases unmatched: 7.

The chain links TRBV14 to TRBJ1-1, with D possibly matching TRBD1 (5 bases). Germline V gives CDR1 SGHDN, CDR2 FVKESK. There are 14 residues in the CDR3. Trimming took 4 bases from V and 1 from J, leaving 10 bases between them. The CDR3 is CASSLLTGNTEAFF. CDR3 nucleotide sequence: TGTGCCAGCAGCCTGCTAACAGGGAACACTGAAGCTTTCTTT.

This chain links TRBV4-2 with TRBJ1-5; TRBD1 matches 8 bases. Germline V gene sequence: CDR1 LGHNA, CDR2 YNFKEQ. V lost 4 bases and J lost 0; bases outside the gene matches: 5. This CDR3 has 16 residues. The CDR3, as DNA: TGTGCCAGCAGCCCCGGACAGGGTGTTAGCAATCAGCCCCAGCATTTT. Translation gives CASSPGQGVSNQPQHF.

The J gene is TRBJ1-4, the V gene TRBV28, with D perhaps TRBD1 (6 bases). The CDR3 is 15 amino acids. The germline CDR1 and CDR2 sequences are MDHEN and SYDVKM. V gave up 7 bases and J gave up 2 bases, with 14 bases separating them. The CDR3 coding sequence is TGTGCCAGCATCCGAGGGGGGGCGACTAATGAAAAACTGTTTTTT. It encodes CASIRGGATNEKLFF. Full variable domain (remainder filled in from reference TRBV28 and TRBJ1-4): DVKVTQSSRYLVKRTGEKVFLECVQDMDHENMFWYRQDPGLGLRLIYFSYDVKMKEKGDIPEGYSVSREKKERFSLILESASTNQTSMYLCASIRGGATNEKLFFGSGTQLSVL.

This chain links TRBV14 with TRBJ1-1; 10 nucleotides align to TRBD1. The CDR3 is 16 residues long. The germline CDR1 and CDR2 sequences are SGHDN and FVKESK. The J segment lost 6 bases and the V segment lost 1 base, leaving 8 bases of the junction unmatched. CDR3: CASSQVGTGVQAEAFF. DNA for the CDR3: TGTGCCAGCAGCCAAGTGGGGACAGGGGTACAGGCTGAAGCTTTCTTT.

This chain joins TRBV6-5 and TRBJ2-7; TRBD1 might be the D (6 bases). This CDR3 contains 14 residues. V lost 6 bases to trimming and J lost 4 bases, with 16 bases between them. Germline V gene lookup returns CDR1 MNHEY and CDR2 SVGAGI. The CDR3 protein is CASRNSGQYYEQYF. The CDR3, as DNA: TGTGCCAGCAGAAACTCCGGACAGTATTACGAGCAGTACTTC.

The chain recombines TRBV27 with TRBJ1-1, with a possible D match to TRBD1 (6 bases). Germline assignment: CDR1 MNHEY and CDR2 SMNVEV (reference sequence). The V end was cut by 3 bases, the J end by 4 bases, with 15 bases between. This CDR3 spans 15 amino acids. In DNA form, the CDR3 reads TGTGCCAGCAGTTTTAGGGGGGGGCTTGGCACTGAAGCTTTCTTT. The encoded protein is CASSFRGGLGTEAFF.

The chain has TRBV18 and TRBJ1-2; no reliable D call. The V gene's germline CDR1 is KGHSH and CDR2 LQKENI. The CDR3 sequence is 16 residues long. V shed 0 bases and J shed 2 bases, with 13 bases lying between them. The CDR3 region has the DNA TGTGCCAGCTCACCACCGGCCAGGTCCCCCAACTATGGCTACACCTTC. Translated, it gives CASSPPARSPNYGYTF.

The CDR3 bases are TGCAGCGTCTCGGACACCACCTTTACCGGGGAGCTGTTTTTT. Protein product: CSVSDTTFTGELFF. The V call is TRBV29-1, the J call TRBJ2-2; tentatively, D is TRBD1 (5 bases). Germline CDR1 and CDR2: SQVTM and ANQGSEA. The CDR3 spans 14 residues. V was cut by 6 bases and J by 5 bases, with 16 bases left in between.

The DNA of the CDR3 is TGTGCCAGAAGCTTGGAGGGGACTAGCGGGGGAGCGAACACCGGGGAGCTGTTTTTT. This gives the protein CARSLEGTSGGANTGELFF. The J gene is TRBJ2-2, the V gene TRBV5-3, with 14 bases that match TRBD2. TRBV5-3 is placed among ORFs of uncertain function. The CDR3 contains 19 residues. V dropped 0 bases and J dropped 0; count of bases not matched to a gene: 4.

The chain combines TRBV6-5 with TRBJ2-1; 11 bases map to TRBD2. In germline, CDR1 is MNHEY, CDR2 SVGAGI. Trimming cost V 0 bases and J 9 bases; bases outside gene matches: 7. This CDR3 is built from 16 residues. CDR3 nucleotide sequence: TGTGCCAGCAGTTACTCTAGCGGGGGGGCGCGTACTGAGCAGTTCTTC. This translates into CASSYSSGGARTEQFF.

V gene TRBV15 combines with J gene TRBJ2-7; TRBD1 matches 10 bases. The CDR3 extends over 16 amino acids. Germline trimming cut 2 bases from V and 4 bases from J; bases unmatched to any gene: 8. CDR1 and CDR2 from the germline V gene are LNHNV and YYDKDF (reference sequence). The CDR3 DNA is TGTGCCACCAGCAGATCGGGACAGGGGAAGGGTTACGAGCAGTACTTC. Protein: CATSRSGQGKGYEQYF.

This sequence joins TRBV2 and TRBJ1-5, with TRBD1 identical over 7 bases. V lost 11 bases to trimming and J lost 4 bases; unmatched junction nucleotides: 11. The germline CDR1 and CDR2 sequences are SNHLY and FYNNEI. The CDR3 length is 14 residues. The CDR3 is CASRWGTENQPQHF. Written as DNA, the CDR3 is TGTGCCTCCCGGTGGGGGACAGAGAATCAGCCCCAGCATTTT.